Included here is one T cell receptor beta chain sequence, with context. Its target is not known. Receiving focal radiation plus CTLA-4 blockade with ipilimumab were patients who had chemo-refractory metastatic non-small-cell lung cancer. Germline V gene lookup returns CDR1 SGHDN and CDR2 FVKESK. V lost 7 bases and J 3 bases, leaving 21 bases between the germline ends. This CDR3 comprises 16 residues. These data originate in a study of radiotherapy plus CTLA-4 blockade in lung cancer. The overall study: Across the patients, objective responses occurred in approximately 17%, and disease control in around 31%.

Clones were read by immunoSEQ multiplex PCR, and TCRdb kept only the in-frame ones, dropping some. The repertoire holds about 38,000 clones, with 70% to 75% as singletons. Study-wide results and caveats: Radiotherapy with ipilimumab was followed by blood expansion of tumor-derived clones.

This sequence was found in a human donor with non-small cell lung cancer who had stable disease on radiotherapy plus ipilimumab. V gene TRBV14 combines with J gene TRBJ1-1; D unclear. This specimen consisted of peripheral blood, obtained from a patient treated with radiotherapy plus ipilimumab. The CDR3 sequence: CASTRLSGQRHTEAFF. The CDR3 region has the DNA TGTGCCAGCACCCGACTCTCCGGGCAACGGCACACTGAAGCTTTCTTT.